These 21 T cell receptor beta chains share one sample of origin, sequenced in a study of early T cells in non-severe SARS-CoV-2 infection. TCRdb called the 5' RACE reads again in MiXCR, with one record for every CDR3 protein. Of 70,000 to 75,000 distinct CDR3 sequences listed, 12% are singletons. Sequenced: whole blood. These receptors came from an adult who was a healthcare worker with PCR-confirmed SARS-CoV-2 infection or an uninfected control (not recorded which).

This clonotype was observed at least ten times. This chain connects TRBV5-1 to TRBJ1-1, with 10 bases that match TRBD1. J gave up 0 bases and V 3 bases, and 5 bases lay outside the gene matches. CDR1 and CDR2 (germline): SGHRS, YFSETQ. The CDR3 is 16 residues long. The CDR3 coding sequence is TGCGCCAGCAGCTCAGGGACAGGGGCCATGAACACTGAAGCTTTCTTT. It translates to CASSSGTGAMNTEAFF.

Only a few counts were recorded for this clonotype. The chain is built from TRBV6-1 and TRBJ2-7; no clear D gene. The V gene lost 2 bases and the J gene lost 4 bases, with 12 bases spanning the gap. Per germline, CDR1 MNHNS and CDR2 SASEGT. This CDR3 spans 14 amino acids. Here the CDR3 reads CASSENRLIYEQYF. The CDR3, as DNA: TGTGCCAGCAGTGAAAACCGACTCATTTACGAGCAGTACTTC.

This clonotype was detected only a few times. The chain links TRBV4-2 to TRBJ1-4, with D uncertain. The CDR3 is 15 amino acids. Trimming took off 4 bases at V and 1 base at J, with 10 bases between the two ends. Per germline, CDR1 LGHNA and CDR2 YNFKEQ. CDR3 sequence: CASSLGFGTNEKLFF. Here the CDR3 DNA reads TGTGCCAGCAGCCTGGGCTTTGGAACTAATGAAAAACTGTTTTTT.

This clonotype occurred many times. The chain carries TRBV15 and TRBJ2-5, with 8 bases identical to TRBD1. V shed 2 bases, J shed 1 base, and the junction held 3 bases outside the gene matches. The CDR3 loop spans 15 amino acids. The germline V gene has CDR1 LNHNV and CDR2 YYDKDF (reference sequence). CDR3 residues: CATSRQGATQETQYF. The CDR3 DNA sequence: TGTGCCACCAGCAGACAGGGGGCGACCCAAGAGACCCAGTACTTC.

Comment on this clonotype: At one of its ends the junction is not consistent with the germline gene, which may arise from a read error. V usage is TRBV5-1 and J usage is TRBJ2-7; 12 bases align to TRBD2. The CDR3 spans 16 residues. Per the germline V gene, CDR1 is SGHRS and CDR2 is YFSETQ. In nucleotides, the CDR3 is TGCGTCAGCACCCGGACTAGCGGGGCTCCCACCTACGAGCAGTACTTC. Translated, it gives CVSTRTSGAPTYEQYF.

The V and J genes are TRBV12-3 or TRBV12-4 and TRBJ2-6, with no clear D. The CDR3 is 18 amino acids. The V end was cut by 5 bases, the J end by 0 bases, with 17 bases between. CDR3 in amino acids: CASSPYHSRASGANVLTF. DNA of the CDR3: TGTGCCAGCAGTCCTTACCACTCTAGGGCCTCTGGGGCCAACGTCCTGACTTTC.

This clonotype was detected a few times. The chain uses TRBV6-5 and TRBJ1-2; D call uncertain. The V gene's germline CDR1 is MNHEY and CDR2 SVGAGI. CDR3 length: 14 amino acids. The V end was cut by 3 bases, the J end by 0 bases, with 8 bases between. In DNA form, the CDR3 reads TGTGCCAGCAGTTATCGCCGAGCTAACTATGGCTACACCTTC. This translates into CASSYRRANYGYTF.

This clonotype occurred many times. This chain links TRBV3-1 with TRBJ2-5, with D tentatively TRBD2 (5 bases). CDR3 length: 14 amino acids. V was trimmed by 4 bases and J by 2 bases, leaving 11 bases between them. Germline V gene data show CDR1 as LGHDT and CDR2 as YNNKEL (reference sequence). The CDR3 sequence: CASSLRGPQETQYF. CDR3 sequence (DNA): TGTGCCAGCAGCCTTCGGGGTCCACAAGAGACCCAGTACTTC.

The table lists this clonotype with many counts. V usage is TRBV28 and J usage is TRBJ1-5, with D unresolved. CDR1 is MDHEN and CDR2 is SYDVKM in the germline V gene. Trimming took 2 bases from V and 0 from J, leaving 8 bases between them. The CDR3 is 15 residues long. CDR3 amino acids: CASSLRQNSNQPQHF. The DNA for the CDR3 is TGTGCCAGCAGTTTACGACAAAATAGCAATCAGCCCCAGCATTTT.

Concerning this clonotype: Sequence at one end of the junction differs from germline and may be a read error. V gene TRBV10-3 combines with J gene TRBJ2-3, with TRBD2 matching over 14 bases. This CDR3 has 16 residues. The germline CDR1 and CDR2 sequences are ENHRY and SYGVKD. The CDR3 DNA sequence: TGTGCCATCTTGAGACGGACTAGCGGGAGGTCAGATGCGCAGTATTTT. Translation: CAILRRTSGRSDAQYF.

This clonotype was observed a handful of times. The chain carries TRBV20-1 and TRBJ2-3; TRBD2 matches at 9 bases. This CDR3 region has 13 residues. V lost 6 bases and J lost 5; bases outside the gene matches: 6. Per the germline V gene, CDR1 is DFQATT and CDR2 is SNEGSKA (reference sequence). The CDR3 DNA follows: TGCAGTGCCCGGCTAGCGGGGCAAGATACGCAGTATTTT. Translating gives CSARLAGQDTQYF.

The rearrangement joins TRBV7-3 to TRBJ2-3; TRBD2 might be the D (5 bases). This CDR3 has 13 residues. Germline assignment: CDR1 SGHTA and CDR2 FQGTGA. The germline V and J ends were trimmed by 5 bases and 6 bases, with 12 bases remaining between them. The CDR3 DNA sequence: TGTGCCAGCAGCAAGCTAGCAGTCGATACGCAGTATTTT. Amino acids: CASSKLAVDTQYF.

This clonotype was detected a few times. The CDR3 DNA reads as TGTGCCAGCTCAGAGGACCCTGGCGGGGAGCTGTTTTTT. Amino acids: CASSEDPGGELFF. V and J are TRBV18 and TRBJ2-2, with D unclear. Germline CDR1 reads KGHSH; CDR2 reads LQKENI. V lost 5 bases, J lost 7 bases, and 11 bases lay in between. The CDR3 is 13 amino acids.

The chain couples TRBV3-1 to TRBJ1-6; perhaps TRBD1 as D (5 bases). V lost 3 bases and J lost 14, with 17 bases in between. Germline V lookup: CDR1 LGHDT, CDR2 YNNKEL (reference sequence). The CDR3 consists of 14 residues. As DNA, the CDR3 is TGTGCCAGCAGCCAGGGGACTAAACGGGTGGCCCTCCACTTT. It translates to CASSQGTKRVALHF. Drawing the rest from reference TRBV3-1 and TRBJ1-6, the complete variable domain is DTAVSQTPKYLVTQMGNDKSIKCEQNLGHDTMYWYKQDSKKFLKIMFSYNNKELIINETVPNRFSPKSPDKAHLNLHINSLELGDSAVYFCASSQGTKRVALHFGNGTRLTVT.

This clonotype was seen only a few times. This CDR3 reads CASSYGSQPQHF. CDR3 sequence (DNA): TGTGCCAGCAGTTACGGCAGTCAGCCCCAGCATTTT. V usage is TRBV6-6 and J usage is TRBJ1-5; D gene ambiguous. V shed 2 bases and J shed 6 bases, with 5 bases lying between them. Germline V gene lookup returns CDR1 MNHNY and CDR2 SVGAGI (reference sequence). The CDR3 runs to 12 residues.

The genes are TRBV12-3 or TRBV12-4 and TRBJ2-7; maybe TRBD1 (6 bases). Trimming removed 8 bases from V and 1 base from J, with 15 bases in between. There are 14 residues in the CDR3. In DNA form, the CDR3 reads TGTGCCAGCGGCCTCAGGGGCCGGTCCTACGAGCAGTACTTC. Translating it yields CASGLRGRSYEQYF.

The table lists this clonotype with many counts. The chain is built from TRBV7-9 and TRBJ1-6; a weak D match, TRBD1 (6 bases). The V and J ends lost 5 bases and 6 bases respectively, with 14 bases between them. The CDR3 totals 15 residues. Germline V gives CDR1 SEHNR, CDR2 FQNEAQ (reference sequence). The CDR3 sequence is CASSTSQGTNSPLHF. The CDR3, as DNA: TGTGCCAGCAGCACTAGCCAGGGGACTAATTCACCCCTCCACTTT.

Notes on this clonotype: It may be a read error: a sequence one base away is much more abundant. This sequence joins TRBV11-2 and TRBJ2-1, with no clear D. CDR3 length: 12 residues. The V and J ends lost 3 bases and 10 bases respectively, with 10 bases between them. CDR1 and CDR2 from the germline V gene are SGHAT and FQNNGV. CDR3 nucleotide sequence: TGTGCCAGCAGCTTTCTGGGCGAAGAGCAGTTCTTC. Amino acid sequence: CASSFLGEEQFF.

This clonotype was picked up many times. The chain couples TRBV20-1 to TRBJ2-1, with TRBD1 identical over 10 bases. CDR3 length: 14 amino acids. Germline CDR1 DFQATT, CDR2 SNEGSKA (reference sequence). V shed 4 bases and J 8 bases; nucleotides not matched to a gene: 8. In DNA, the CDR3 is TGCAGTGCTACTACCGGGACAGGGGAACATGAGCAGTTCTTC. It is translated as CSATTGTGEHEQFF.

The CDR3 sequence: CASSYGFTGGYEQYF. The CDR3 DNA sequence: TGTGCCAGCAGTTACGGATTTACAGGGGGCTACGAGCAGTACTTC. V usage is TRBV6-5 and J usage is TRBJ2-7, with TRBD1 matching 8 bases. The junction had 6 bases not matched to a gene; V was cut back by 2 bases and J by 3 bases. The CDR3 is made up of 15 amino acids. The V gene's germline CDR1 is MNHEY and CDR2 SVGAGI.

The rearrangement links TRBV28 to TRBJ1-5, with D unresolved. Per the germline V gene, CDR1 is MDHEN and CDR2 is SYDVKM. This CDR3 contains 12 residues. With 6 bases removed from V and 6 bases from J, the gap between germline ends came to 9 bases. The CDR3 bases are TGTGCCAGCAGGGAGCTGGTTCAGCCCCAGCATTTT. Its protein product is CASRELVQPQHF.